The clone carrying this T cell receptor beta chain was recorded only once. This CDR3 is also generated by other DNA sequences in the sample. This specimen belongs to a study of blood T cell repertoires in COVID-19. Cohort allocation depended upon clinical history that participants reported. Donors of Cohort 3 who recovered were those that had two negative PCRs, clearance, or symptom resolution. CDR1 is MDHEN, CDR2 SYDVKM, per germline. CDR3 length: 14 residues. V lost 5 bases and J 0 bases, leaving 10 bases between the germline ends. In the source study's methods: Reference gene primer amplification gave estimated nucleated cell counts. Sequenced by immunoSEQ multiplex PCR; TCRdb stores in-frame clones only, minus some. V and J calls and clone size are given by that table; D and trimming were obtained from the DNA. The sample has about 400,000 clones; just under 90% are singletons.

The rearrangement links TRBV28 to TRBJ1-1; D gene uncertain. The sequence was obtained from a woman in her forties or fifties who had recovered from COVID-19. Material: PBMCs or T cells enriched from blood (not recorded which). Written as DNA, the CDR3 is TGTGCCAGCAGTCCACGAGGGATGAACACTGAAGCTTTCTTT. This translates into CASSPRGMNTEAFF. Drawing the rest from reference TRBV28 and TRBJ1-1, the complete variable domain is DVKVTQSSRYLVKRTGEKVFLECVQDMDHENMFWYRQDPGLGLRLIYFSYDVKMKEKGDIPEGYSVSREKKERFSLILESASTNQTSMYLCASSPRGMNTEAFFGQGTRLTVV.